A selection of T cell receptor beta chains follows, all from one sample in a study of CD8 T cells in Susac syndrome. A single record per CDR3 protein comes from TCRdb applying MiXCR to the immunoSEQ multiplex PCR reads. There are tens of thousands of distinct CDR3 sequences in the sample; roughly 95% occur only once, and approximately 0.41% lies in the top ten. The sample comprised CD8+ T cells from PBMCs. All receptors come from a human donor with Susac syndrome. Both conserved end residues are part of each CDR3. The D gene is left open where the match is weak. Size is omitted from some rows. Given values are once, few, many or a class for expanded clones.

CDR3: CASSLGGREVDTQYF
DNA: TGTGCCAGCAGTCTGGGCGGGAGAGAGGTAGATACGCAGTATTTT
D: TRBD2
J: TRBJ2-3
size: once
V: TRBV27

CDR3: CASSPRQGATVETQYF
DNA: TGTGCCAGCAGCCCTCGACAGGGGGCTACGGTAGAGACCCAGTACTTC
D: TRBD1
J: TRBJ2-5
size: NA
V: TRBV7-9

CDR3: CSASPSDPYEQYF
DNA: TGCAGTGCTAGTCCTAGCGACCCCTACGAGCAGTACTTC
D: NA
J: TRBJ2-7
size: NA
V: TRBV20-1

CDR3: CATSDAPGDYNEQFF
DNA: TGTGCCACCAGTGATGCCCCGGGTGATTACAATGAGCAGTTCTTC
D: NA
J: TRBJ2-1
size: once
V: TRBV24-1

CDR3: CATSSTTYNEQFF
DNA: TGTGCCACGTCTTCTACTACCTACAATGAGCAGTTCTTC
D: NA
J: TRBJ2-1
size: once
V: TRBV24-1

CDR3: CASSAGDLNTEAFF
DNA: TGTGCCAGCAGCGCTGGGGACCTGAACACTGAAGCTTTCTTT
D: NA
J: TRBJ1-1
size: NA
V: TRBV9

CDR3: CSAITGTGLNEQYF
DNA: TGCAGCGCAATAACCGGGACAGGGCTTAACGAGCAGTACTTC
D: TRBD1
J: TRBJ2-7
size: NA
V: TRBV29-1

CDR3: CASSPTELAEQFF
DNA: TGTGCCAGCAGTCCAACCGAACTAGCGGAGCAGTTCTTC
D: TRBD2
J: TRBJ2-1
size: NA
V: TRBV6-5

CDR3: CASSARTDTQYF
DNA: TGTGCCAGCAGCGCAAGGACAGATACGCAGTATTTT
D: NA
J: TRBJ2-3
size: NA
V: TRBV5-4

CDR3: CASSLAGANYGYTF
DNA: TGTGCCAGCAGCTTGGCGGGGGCTAACTATGGCTACACCTTC
D: NA
J: TRBJ1-2
size: NA
V: TRBV5-4

CDR3: CSGAGLATDTEAFF
DNA: TGCAGCGGGGCGGGCCTAGCGACGGACACTGAAGCTTTCTTT
D: NA
J: TRBJ1-1
size: once
V: TRBV29-1

CDR3: CASSWSASGRINEQFF
DNA: TGTGCCAGCAGTTGGAGCGCGAGCGGGAGGATCAATGAGCAGTTCTTC
D: TRBD2
J: TRBJ2-1
size: once
V: TRBV12-3/TRBV12-4

CDR3: CSGQGATNEKLFF
DNA: TGCAGCGGACAGGGGGCGACTAATGAAAAACTGTTTTTT
D: TRBD1
J: TRBJ1-4
size: NA
V: TRBV29-1

CDR3: CASSLGGTGSGYEQYF
DNA: TGTGCCAGCAGCTTAGGAGGGACAGGGTCGGGGTACGAGCAGTACTTC
D: TRBD1
J: TRBJ2-7
size: NA
V: TRBV7-8

CDR3: CASTHERTQETQYF
DNA: TGTGCCAGCACCCATGAACGGACCCAAGAGACCCAGTACTTC
D: NA
J: TRBJ2-5
size: NA
V: TRBV7-9

CDR3: CSSRGVDQPQHF
DNA: TGCAGTAGCAGGGGGGTTGATCAGCCCCAGCATTTT
D: TRBD1
J: TRBJ1-5
size: NA
V: TRBV20-1

CDR3: CASSYSGGEDTQYF
DNA: TGTGCCAGCAGTTACTCAGGGGGGGAAGATACGCAGTATTTT
D: NA
J: TRBJ2-3
size: few
V: TRBV6-5

CDR3: CSVAAPGSVNEQFF
DNA: TGCAGCGTTGCGGCCCCGGGATCCGTCAATGAGCAGTTCTTC
D: NA
J: TRBJ2-1
size: NA
V: TRBV29-1

CDR3: CASSTSPEGTGELFF
DNA: TGTGCCAGTAGTACGTCCCCTGAGGGCACCGGGGAGCTGTTTTTT
D: NA
J: TRBJ2-2
size: NA
V: TRBV19

CDR3: CASTDSWRDTQYF
DNA: TGTGCCAGCACCGACTCGTGGCGAGATACGCAGTATTTT
D: NA
J: TRBJ2-3
size: NA
V: TRBV6-5

CDR3: CASSLGRGSYNEQFF
DNA: TGTGCCAGCAGCTTAGGCAGGGGCTCCTACAATGAGCAGTTCTTC
D: NA
J: TRBJ2-1
size: NA
V: TRBV13

CDR3: CASSLSTGRTEAFF
DNA: TGTGCCAGTAGTCTGTCCACAGGGCGCACTGAAGCTTTCTTT
D: NA
J: TRBJ1-1
size: NA
V: TRBV19

CDR3: CATWLWGSAFF
DNA: TGTGCCACCTGGCTGTGGGGTTCGGCTTTCTTT
D: NA
J: TRBJ1-1
size: NA
V: TRBV6-1

CDR3: CASSSPGLATSTDTQYF
DNA: TGTGCCAGCAGTTCACCGGGACTAGCCACTAGCACAGATACGCAGTATTTT
D: TRBD2
J: TRBJ2-3
size: NA
V: TRBV6-2/TRBV6-3

CDR3: CASTDNSGANVLTF
DNA: TGTGCCAGCACGGACAACTCTGGGGCCAACGTCCTGACTTTC
D: NA
J: TRBJ2-6
size: NA
V: TRBV2

CDR3: CASSPSRTYNEQFF
DNA: TGTGCCAGCAGCCCCTCCAGAACCTACAATGAGCAGTTCTTC
D: NA
J: TRBJ2-1
size: once
V: TRBV7-8

CDR3: CSAFGGLRPLEKLFF
DNA: TGCAGTGCGTTCGGGGGGTTACGACCCCTTGAAAAACTGTTTTTT
D: NA
J: TRBJ1-4
size: NA
V: TRBV20-1

CDR3: CATSDFGQGSTEGYTF
DNA: TGTGCCACCAGTGACTTTGGACAGGGGTCTACTGAAGGCTACACCTTC
D: TRBD1
J: TRBJ1-2
size: NA
V: TRBV24-1

CDR3: CATGRDRMENTEAFF
DNA: TGTGCCACGGGAAGGGACAGGATGGAGAACACTGAAGCTTTCTTT
D: TRBD1
J: TRBJ1-1
size: NA
V: TRBV15

CDR3: CASSIFFGGTIGDEQFF
DNA: TGTGCCAGTAGTATCTTCTTTGGCGGGACCATCGGGGATGAGCAGTTCTTC
D: NA
J: TRBJ2-1
size: NA
V: TRBV19

CDR3: CASSSANTEAFF
DNA: TGTGCCAGCAGTTCCGCGAACACTGAAGCTTTCTTT
D: NA
J: TRBJ1-1
size: NA
V: TRBV6-6